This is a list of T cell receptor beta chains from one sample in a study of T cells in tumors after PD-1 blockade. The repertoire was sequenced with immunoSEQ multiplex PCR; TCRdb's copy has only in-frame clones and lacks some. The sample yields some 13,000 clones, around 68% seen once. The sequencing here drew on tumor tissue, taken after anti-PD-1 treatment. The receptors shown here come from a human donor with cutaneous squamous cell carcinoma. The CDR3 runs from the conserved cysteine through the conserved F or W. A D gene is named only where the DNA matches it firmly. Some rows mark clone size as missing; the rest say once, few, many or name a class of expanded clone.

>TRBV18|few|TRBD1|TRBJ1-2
CASSPRTGGDYGYTF
TGTGCCAGCTCACCAAGAACAGGGGGCGACTATGGCTACACCTTC
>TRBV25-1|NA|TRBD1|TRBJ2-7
CASTDPGTGVAYEQYF
TGTGCCAGCACCGACCCAGGGACAGGGGTTGCCTACGAGCAGTACTTC
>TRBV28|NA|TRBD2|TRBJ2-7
CASSSPSGIFNEQYF
TGTGCCAGCAGTTCCCCTAGCGGGATATTCAACGAGCAGTACTTC
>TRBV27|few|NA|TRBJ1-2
CASSGGLNGYTF
TGTGCCAGCAGCGGGGGATTAAATGGCTACACCTTC
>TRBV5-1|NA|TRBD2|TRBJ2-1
CASRTGLAFFF
TGCGCCAGCAGAACGGGACTAGCTTTCTTCTTC
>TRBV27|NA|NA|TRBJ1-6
CASSSKRQIRSNSPLHF
TGTGCCAGCAGTTCCAAGAGACAGATTAGAAGTAATTCACCCCTCCACTTT
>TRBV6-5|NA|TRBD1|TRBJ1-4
CASSYLTGTNEKLFF
TGTGCCAGCAGTTACTTGACAGGGACTAATGAAAAACTGTTTTTT
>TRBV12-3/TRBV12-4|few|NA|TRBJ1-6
CASSLSKNSPLHF
TGTGCCAGCAGTTTGAGCAAAAATTCACCCCTCCACTTT
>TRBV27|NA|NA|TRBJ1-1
CASSLSWQALNTEAFF
TGTGCCAGCAGTTTATCCTGGCAGGCATTGAACACTGAAGCTTTCTTT
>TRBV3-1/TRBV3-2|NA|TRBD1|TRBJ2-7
CASSSGQGAYEQYF
TGTGCCAGCAGCTCGGGGCAGGGGGCCTACGAGCAGTACTTC
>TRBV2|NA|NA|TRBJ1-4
CASSEAYGFVGEKLFF
TGTGCCAGCAGTGAAGCGTACGGATTTGTGGGTGAAAAACTGTTTTTT
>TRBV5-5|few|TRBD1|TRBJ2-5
CASSPPTGGLETQYF
TGTGCCAGCAGCCCTCCGACAGGGGGTTTAGAGACCCAGTACTTC
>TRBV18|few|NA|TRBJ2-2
CASSPPTTSFANTGELFF
TGTGCCAGCTCACCGCCGACCACTAGTTTCGCGAACACCGGGGAGCTGTTTTTT
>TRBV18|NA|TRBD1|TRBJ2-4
CASSLQGGLRDIQYF
TGTGCCAGCTCACTACAGGGGGGCCTACGAGACATTCAGTACTTC
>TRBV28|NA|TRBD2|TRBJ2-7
CASSYPGTSGNEQYF
TGTGCCAGCAGTTACCCCGGGACTAGCGGGAATGAGCAGTACTTC
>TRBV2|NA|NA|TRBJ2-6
CASSVIGFGGLEPGANVLTF
TGTGCCAGCAGTGTAATTGGTTTCGGGGGGCTCGAACCTGGGGCCAACGTCCTGACTTTC
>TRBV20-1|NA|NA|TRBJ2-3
CSASRTDTQYF
TGCAGTGCTAGTCGGACAGATACGCAGTATTTT
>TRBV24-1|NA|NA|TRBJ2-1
CATSDRGTASYNEQFF
TGTGCCACCAGTGATCGCGGGACAGCCTCCTACAATGAGCAGTTCTTC
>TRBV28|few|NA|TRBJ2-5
CASSLLVRGETQYF
TGTGCCAGCAGTTTATTGGTACGGGGGGAGACCCAGTACTTC
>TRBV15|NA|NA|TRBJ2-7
CATSTDLANEQYF
TGTGCCACCAGCACGGACCTAGCAAACGAGCAGTACTTC
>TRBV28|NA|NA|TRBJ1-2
CASSPAYWDGYTF
TGTGCCAGCAGCCCAGCCTATTGGGATGGCTACACCTTC
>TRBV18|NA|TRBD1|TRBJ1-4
CATKQGVNEKLFF
TGTGCCACAAAACAGGGGGTTAATGAAAAACTGTTTTTT
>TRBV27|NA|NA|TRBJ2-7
CASSWSLASSYEQYF
TGTGCCAGCAGCTGGTCGCTAGCGAGTTCCTACGAGCAGTACTTC
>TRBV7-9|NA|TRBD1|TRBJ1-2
CGVGTGGFGYTF
TGTGGCGTTGGGACAGGGGGTTTTGGCTACACCTTC
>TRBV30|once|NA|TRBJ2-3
CAWSVTGDTQYF
TGTGCCTGGAGTGTAACAGGAGATACGCAGTATTTT
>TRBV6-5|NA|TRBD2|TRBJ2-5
CASSKRGGLETQYF
TGTGCCAGCAGTAAGCGGGGGGGCTTGGAGACCCAGTACTTC
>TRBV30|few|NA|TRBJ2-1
CAWSTGYYNEQFF
TGTGCCTGGAGTACTGGCTACTACAATGAGCAGTTCTTC
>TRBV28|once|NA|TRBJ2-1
CATWEGRGQYEQFF
TGTGCCACCTGGGAGGGCCGGGGACAATATGAGCAGTTCTTC
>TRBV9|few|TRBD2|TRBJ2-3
CASSVGSGGTDTQYF
TGTGCCAGCAGCGTAGGGAGCGGGGGCACAGATACGCAGTATTTT
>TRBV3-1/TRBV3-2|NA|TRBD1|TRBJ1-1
CASSQVRLGQGDTEAFF
TGTGCCAGCAGCCAAGTTCGTCTTGGGCAGGGGGACACTGAAGCTTTCTTT
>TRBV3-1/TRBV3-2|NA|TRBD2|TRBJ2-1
CASSQDPVTSGINEQFF
TGTGCCAGCAGCCAAGATCCTGTGACTAGCGGGATAAATGAGCAGTTCTTC
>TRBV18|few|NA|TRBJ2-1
CASSPPGAKGPYNEQFF
TGTGCCAGCTCACCACCGGGGGCCAAGGGGCCTTACAATGAGCAGTTCTTC
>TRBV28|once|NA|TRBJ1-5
CASSFFQVYSNQPQHF
TGTGCCAGCAGTTTTTTCCAAGTTTATAGCAATCAGCCCCAGCATTTT
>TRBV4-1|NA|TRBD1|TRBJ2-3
CASSQDLSLRQGRDTQYF
TGCGCCAGCAGCCAAGACCTCTCCCTGAGACAGGGGAGAGATACGCAGTATTTT
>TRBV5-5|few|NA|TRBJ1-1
CASSLAAGVGTEAFF
TGTGCCAGCAGCTTGGCCGCCGGGGTTGGGACTGAAGCTTTCTTT
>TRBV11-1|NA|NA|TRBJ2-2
CASSPPLRPGELFF
TGTGCCAGCAGCCCCCCTCTAAGACCCGGGGAGCTGTTTTTT
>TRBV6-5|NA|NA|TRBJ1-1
CASRLGNTEAFF
TGTGCCAGCAGGTTAGGAAACACTGAAGCTTTCTTT
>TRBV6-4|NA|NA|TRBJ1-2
CASSATNYGYTF
TGTGCCAGCAGTGCCACTAACTATGGCTACACCTTC
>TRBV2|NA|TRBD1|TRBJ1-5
CASNLLGGGNQPQHF
TGTGCCAGCAACCTACTAGGGGGCGGCAATCAGCCCCAGCATTTT
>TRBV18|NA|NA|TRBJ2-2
CASSPRGTGELFF
TGTGCCAGCTCACCGCGGGGCACCGGGGAGCTGTTTTTT
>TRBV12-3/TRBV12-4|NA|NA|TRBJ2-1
CASRPTYNEQFF
TGTGCCAGCAGACCCACCTACAATGAGCAGTTCTTC
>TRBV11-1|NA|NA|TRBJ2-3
CASSLTPDSTDTQYF
TGTGCCAGCAGCTTAACTCCGGATAGCACAGATACGCAGTATTTT
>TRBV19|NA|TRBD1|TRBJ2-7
CASSPWDRGEQYF
TGTGCCAGTAGTCCCTGGGACAGGGGCGAGCAGTACTTC
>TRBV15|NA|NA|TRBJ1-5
CATSRDPFNQPQHF
TGTGCCACCAGCAGAGATCCGTTTAATCAGCCCCAGCATTTT
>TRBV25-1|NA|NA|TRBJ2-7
CASSERGLVGEQYF
TGTGCCAGCAGTGAAAGGGGCCTGGTTGGCGAGCAGTACTTC
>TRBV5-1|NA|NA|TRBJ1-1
CASSLTWEPNTEAFF
TGCGCCAGCAGCTTGACATGGGAGCCGAACACTGAAGCTTTCTTT
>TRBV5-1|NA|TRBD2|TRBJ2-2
CASSLDSGGATGELFF
TGCGCCAGCAGCTTGGATAGCGGGGGGGCCACCGGGGAGCTGTTTTTT
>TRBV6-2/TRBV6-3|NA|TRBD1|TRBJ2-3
CASSTDRRTDTQYF
TGTGCCAGCAGTACGGACAGGCGAACAGATACGCAGTATTTT
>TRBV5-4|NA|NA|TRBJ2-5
CASSSTAETQYF
TGTGCCAGCAGCTCGACAGCAGAGACCCAGTACTTC
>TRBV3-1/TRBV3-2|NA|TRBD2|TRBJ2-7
CASSSHSGLADAYEQYF
TGTGCCAGCAGCTCCCATTCGGGACTAGCGGATGCCTACGAGCAGTACTTC
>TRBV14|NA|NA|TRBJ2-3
CASSQGRVITDTQYF
TGTGCCAGCAGCCAAGGCAGGGTAATCACAGATACGCAGTATTTT
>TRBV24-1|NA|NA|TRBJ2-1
CATSDSRRGSYNEQFF
TGTGCCACCAGTGATTCCAGGAGGGGCTCCTACAATGAGCAGTTCTTC